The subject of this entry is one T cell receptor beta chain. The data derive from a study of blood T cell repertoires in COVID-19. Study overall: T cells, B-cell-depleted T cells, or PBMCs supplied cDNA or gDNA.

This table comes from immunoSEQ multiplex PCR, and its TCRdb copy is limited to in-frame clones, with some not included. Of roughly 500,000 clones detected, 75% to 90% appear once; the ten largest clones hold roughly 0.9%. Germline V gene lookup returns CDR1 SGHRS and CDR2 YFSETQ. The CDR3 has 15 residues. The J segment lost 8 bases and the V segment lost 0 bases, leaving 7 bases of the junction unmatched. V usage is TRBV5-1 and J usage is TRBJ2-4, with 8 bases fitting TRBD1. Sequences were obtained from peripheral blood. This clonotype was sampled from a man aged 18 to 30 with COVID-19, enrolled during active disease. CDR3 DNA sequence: TGCGCCAGCAGCTTGGCCAGGGGGCGCGGGGACATTCAGTACTTC. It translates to CASSLARGRGDIQYF.